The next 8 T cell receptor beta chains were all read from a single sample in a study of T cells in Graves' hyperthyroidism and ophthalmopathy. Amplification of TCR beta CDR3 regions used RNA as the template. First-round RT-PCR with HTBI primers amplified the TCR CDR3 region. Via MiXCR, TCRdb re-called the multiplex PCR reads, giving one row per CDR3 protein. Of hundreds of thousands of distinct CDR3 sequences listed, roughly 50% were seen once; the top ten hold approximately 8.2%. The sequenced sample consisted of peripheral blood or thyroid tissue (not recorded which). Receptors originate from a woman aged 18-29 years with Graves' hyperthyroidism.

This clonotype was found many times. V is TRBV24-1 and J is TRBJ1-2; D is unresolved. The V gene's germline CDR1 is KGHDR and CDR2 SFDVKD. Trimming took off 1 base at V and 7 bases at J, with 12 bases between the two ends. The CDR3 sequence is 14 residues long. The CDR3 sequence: CATSDFEGQGGYTF. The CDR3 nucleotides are TGTGCCACCAGTGATTTCGAAGGGCAAGGTGGCTACACCTTC.

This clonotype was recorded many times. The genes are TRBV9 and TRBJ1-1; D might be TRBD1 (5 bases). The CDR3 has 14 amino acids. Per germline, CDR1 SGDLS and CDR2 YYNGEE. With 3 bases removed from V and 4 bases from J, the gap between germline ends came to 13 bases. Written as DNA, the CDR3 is TGTGCCAGCAGCGGGGTCGACAGAGGCACTGAAGCTTTCTTT. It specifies CASSGVDRGTEAFF.

DNA for the CDR3: TGTGCCAGCAGTGAAGGGGACCACTCGCACGAGCAGTACTTC. Translating gives CASSEGDHSHEQYF. This sequence joins TRBV2 and TRBJ2-7, with D perhaps TRBD1 or TRBD2 (5 bases each). Looked up from germline, CDR1 is SNHLY and CDR2 is FYNNEI. The V and J ends lost 1 base and 5 bases respectively, with 12 bases between them. The CDR3 totals 14 residues.

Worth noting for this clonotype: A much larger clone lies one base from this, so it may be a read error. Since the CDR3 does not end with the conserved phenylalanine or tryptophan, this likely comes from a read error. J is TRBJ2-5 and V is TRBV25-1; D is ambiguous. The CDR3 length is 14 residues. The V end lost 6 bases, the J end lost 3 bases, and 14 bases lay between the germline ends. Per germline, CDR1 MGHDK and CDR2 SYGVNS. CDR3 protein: CASSLTYREETQYY. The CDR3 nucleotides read TGTGCCAGCAGCTTAACGTATAGGGAAGAGACCCAGTACTAC.

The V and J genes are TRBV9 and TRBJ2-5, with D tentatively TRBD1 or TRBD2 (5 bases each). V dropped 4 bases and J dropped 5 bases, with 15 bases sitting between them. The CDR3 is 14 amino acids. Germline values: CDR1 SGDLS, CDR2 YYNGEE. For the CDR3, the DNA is TGTGCCAGCAGCCCAGAGGGGATTAGGGAGACCCAGTACTTC. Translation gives CASSPEGIRETQYF. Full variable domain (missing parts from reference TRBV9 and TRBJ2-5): DSGVTQTPKHLITATGQRVTLRCSPRSGDLSVYWYQQSLDQGLQFLIQYYNGEERAKGNILERFSAQQFPDLHSELNLSSLELGDSALYFCASSPEGIRETQYFGPGTRLLVL.

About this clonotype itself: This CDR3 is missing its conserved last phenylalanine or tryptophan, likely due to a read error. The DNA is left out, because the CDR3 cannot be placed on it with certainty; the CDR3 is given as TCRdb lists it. This chain's CDR3 is CATSRESS. This chain uses TRBV15 with TRBJ2-6. The CDR3 is 8 residues long, counting both termini. Germline V gene sequence: CDR1 LNHNV, CDR2 YYDKDF (reference sequence).

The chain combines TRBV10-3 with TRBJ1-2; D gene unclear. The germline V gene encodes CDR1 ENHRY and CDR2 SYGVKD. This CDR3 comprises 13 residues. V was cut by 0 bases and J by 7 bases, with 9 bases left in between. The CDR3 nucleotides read TGTGCCATCAGTGAGTCGCCAGCCTTTGGCTACACCTTC. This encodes CAISESPAFGYTF.

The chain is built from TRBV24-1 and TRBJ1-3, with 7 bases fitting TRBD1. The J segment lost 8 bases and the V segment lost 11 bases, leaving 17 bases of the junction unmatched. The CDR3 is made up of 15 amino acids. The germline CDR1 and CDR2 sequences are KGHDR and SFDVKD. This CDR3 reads CASSSTGNYGYTIYF. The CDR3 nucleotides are TGTGCCAGCAGCTCGACAGGGAACTATGGCTACACCATATATTTT.